This TCR beta chain stems from a study of blood T cell repertoires in COVID-19. Study-level background: Whether acute or convalescent, the COVID-19 samples came from the United States, Italy and Spain. Sample material is recorded as cDNA or gDNA derived from T cells, B-cell-depleted T cells, or PBMCs.

Only one count was recorded for this clone. The assay was immunoSEQ multiplex PCR, and TCRdb's table has in-frame clones only and misses some. The table lists approximately 270,000 clones, about 86% of them singletons. Looked up from germline, CDR1 is MGHRA and CDR2 is YSYEKL. Between the trimmed V and J ends, which lost 1 base and 6 bases, there was a span of 16 bases. The CDR3 runs 15 residues. The chain uses TRBV4-1 and TRBJ2-7, with a possible D match to TRBD1 (6 bases). Sequenced material: peripheral blood. This clonotype originated in a man older than 75 with acute or convalescent COVID-19. In DNA, the CDR3 is TGCGCCAGCAGCCAAGCCGCAGGGGTTCTCGGCGAGCAGTACTTC. Its translation is CASSQAAGVLGEQYF.